The sequence of this T cell receptor (beta chain) was determined in a study of beta chain features in type 1 diabetes. Study-wide results and limits: It was possible that PCR favored shorter templates, equally so in patients and controls. Insertions at VDJ junctions were less frequent in type 1 diabetes patients. These patients also deleted more nucleotides at the same junctions. Moderate but significant shortening of TCRB CDR3s was recorded in all four CD4+ subsets from Type 1 diabetes patients.

This clone was picked up one time. Its antigen is not identified. Unmatched junction bases numbered 9, after V lost 5 bases and J lost 0 bases. The CDR3 loop spans 15 amino acids. Germline V CDR1 and CDR2: SQVTM, ANQGSEA. What was sequenced were expressed TCRB transcripts, since all of the isolated RNA had been reverse transcribed. Naive, central memory and regulatory T cell samples produced a mean of about 3.5 million reads. TCRdb's table, derived via immunoSEQ multiplex PCR, lists solely in-frame clones and lacks some. The repertoire holds some 350,000 clones, with about 14% as singletons. Sample: naive CD4+ T cells from blood. V usage is TRBV29-1 and J usage is TRBJ1-1; 7 bases are a match to TRBD1. The TCR sequence derives from a woman in her late teens or twenties with type 1 diabetes. CDR3 in amino acids: CSVRQGGSMNTEAFF. Here the CDR3 DNA reads TGCAGCGTTCGACAGGGTGGGAGCATGAACACTGAAGCTTTCTTT.